This TCR beta chain is from a study of blood T cell repertoires in COVID-19 (dated by TCRdb to the early 2020s). About the study as a whole: Collaborator samples came from the United States, Italy and Spain and covered acute and convalescent phases of COVID-19. The prospective study material was composed of cDNA or gDNA derived from T cells, B-cell-depleted T cells, or PBMCs. The dataset comprised deeply sampled blood TCRbeta repertoires from subjects exposed to, actively infected with, or recovered from COVID-19. The repertoires were released in a freely available public database meant as a resource for research on the immune response to SARS-CoV-2. The samples were drawn from the first 160 participants of the ongoing ImmuneRACE study and from 950 to 1,500 subjects provided by 6 global collaborators. Sample metadata almost always included a de-identified subject ID, COVID-19 status, age in years and sex. Where available, HLA class I and class II types were obtained from metadata supplied by the sample provider rather than from assay-based typing.

Enrolling through a virtual design, the prospective study's participants ranged in age from roughly 18 to 90 years and lived across about two dozen United States geographic areas. Cohort assignment in the prospective study relied on participant-reported clinical history from a screening survey and a study questionnaire. Recovered participants in ImmuneRACE Cohort 3 were defined as having two consecutive negative NP/OP PCR tests, clearance from a healthcare professional, or resolution of symptoms. Each participant in the prospective study had whole blood, serum and a nasopharyngeal or oropharyngeal swab collected by mobile phlebotomists. Additional blood draws and questionnaires over an approximately two-month period could optionally be provided by prospective study participants. Blood samples from the prospective study were shipped frozen or at room temperature prior to DNA extraction. TCRbeta CDR3 regions were amplified from genomic DNA using the immunoSEQ Assay, a bias-controlled multiplex PCR. The paper's data handling went like this. The number of nucleated cells in each sample was estimated by amplification of reference gene primers within the assay. To quantify the absolute abundance of each unique TCRbeta CDR3 rearrangement, sequence reads were collapsed and filtered. Productive Simpson clonality was computed per sample as the square root of Simpson's diversity index over productive rearrangements. TCRdb holds this immuneACCESS table with in-frame rearrangements only. Some clones are missing; in checked studies, unresolved V genes explain under half, and the rest has no known cause. The V and J calls and the clone size are those of that table, but D and trimming were determined from the DNA. The sample records more than 200,000 clones, roughly 90% of which are singletons. Approximately 3.7% of the sample is taken by the ten largest.

The junction shows trimming of 6 bases on V and 0 bases on J, plus 18 bases between the germline ends. CDR1 SGHAT and CDR2 FQNNGV are derived from the germline V gene. Reading from cysteine to phenylalanine, the CDR3 counts 16 amino acids. Only the CDR3 region is kept as DNA, spanning 48 bases read in frame from base 1. Details on this clone: This receptor's antigen is unknown. There are no base qualities to consult, and no much larger clone falls within one base.

Overall study outcomes, separate from this receptor: How much clinical and demographic metadata was included differed by source and by participant, and the metadata was provided uncurated.

This receptor was obtained from a young woman who had recovered from COVID-19. Input material: PBMCs or T cells enriched from blood (not recorded which). This chain is built from TRBV11-2 and TRBJ2-7, with TRBD1 as a weak D call on 5 bases. The base sequence is TGTGCCAGCAGTAAAATTAGGGGTAAGAACTCCTACGAGCAGTACTTC. Translated, it reads CASSKIRGKNSYEQYF.